The 11 T cell receptor beta chains in this list originate from one sample, sequenced in a study of post-analysis software for immune sequencing data. Study-wide results and caveats: A few TRBV segments appeared more often in patients than in controls, and TRBV5-6, TRBV5-1 and TRBV20-1 were among these.

Prepared libraries of TCR beta cDNA carried unique molecular identifiers. TCRdb analysed the PCR reads with MiXCR anew, one entry per CDR3 protein. The profile shows fewer than 900,000 distinct CDR3 sequences, roughly 46% of them singletons. Which antigens these TCRs recognize remains unknown. The sample comprised blood. These receptors all come from a girl aged 5-17 years with multiple sclerosis.

The rearrangement joins TRBV7-2 to TRBJ2-1; D is ambiguous. Germline V CDR1 and CDR2: SGHTA, FQGNSA. Trimming pared 5 bases from V and 0 bases from J, leaving 14 bases between. The CDR3 runs 16 residues. The CDR3, as DNA: TGTGCCAGCAGCCCCAGGCCCTTGAGCTCCTACAATGAGCAGTTCTTC. Protein sequence: CASSPRPLSSYNEQFF.

A few counts support this clonotype. The chain joins TRBV10-3 to TRBJ2-3; D gene uncertain. Germline V lookup: CDR1 ENHRY, CDR2 SYGVKD. The CDR3 has 13 residues. The V end was cut by 7 bases, the J end by 3 bases, with 11 bases between. The CDR3 nucleotides read TGTGCCATCATTCGTGACGGGACAGATACGCAGTATTTT. Protein sequence: CAIIRDGTDTQYF.

This clonotype showed up just a few times. The chain has TRBV20-1 and TRBJ1-2; D remains unclear. The CDR3 has 12 amino acids. V was trimmed by 1 base and J by 7 bases, leaving 10 bases between them. The V gene's germline CDR1 is DFQATT and CDR2 SNEGSKA (reference sequence). The DNA of the CDR3 is TGCAGTGCTAGAGTCGCACGGTCTGGCTACACCTTC. Translation: CSARVARSGYTF.

The sample holds a few counts of this clonotype. CDR3 in DNA: TGTGCCATCAGTGAGTCGACTAGCGGGAGTGTCTCAGATACGCAGTATTTT. Its translation is CAISESTSGSVSDTQYF. The chain couples TRBV10-3 to TRBJ2-3, with 12 bases matching TRBD2. This CDR3 is built from 17 residues. The germline gives CDR1 ENHRY, CDR2 SYGVKD. The V and J ends lost 0 bases and 4 bases, in that order; junction bases with no gene match: 5.

This clonotype was found a few times. This chain uses TRBV20-1 with TRBJ1-5; D possibly corresponds to TRBD1 (5 bases). Trimming pared 2 bases from V and 7 bases from J, leaving 9 bases between. The CDR3 is 12 residues long. CDR1 is DFQATT, CDR2 SNEGSKA, per germline (reference sequence). This CDR3 is CSARRGRQPQHF. The CDR3 DNA reads TGCAGTGCTAGAAGGGGACGCCAGCCCCAGCATTTT.

DNA of the CDR3: TGTGCCAGCAGTTACTCGGGCGAAGAGGGTGAAAAACTGTTTTTT. Translation gives CASSYSGEEGEKLFF. This chain links TRBV6-5 with TRBJ1-4; the D is unclear. Trimming left V 0 bases short and J 7 bases short, with 12 bases between. Germline-derived CDR1 and CDR2 are MNHEY and SVGAGI. CDR3 length: 15 residues.

This clonotype was seen a few times. This rearrangement joins TRBV7-9 to TRBJ2-1; D remains ambiguous. The CDR3 covers 14 residues. V was trimmed by 7 bases and J by 3 bases, leaving 13 bases between them. In germline, CDR1 is SEHNR, CDR2 FQNEAQ (reference sequence). CDR3 nucleotides: TGTGCCAGCATCCTAACCCCACTCTACAATGAGCAGTTCTTC. Its translation is CASILTPLYNEQFF.

The chain recombines TRBV7-2 with TRBJ2-7; the D gene is possibly TRBD2 (5 bases). The germline V gene has CDR1 SGHTA and CDR2 FQGNSA. The CDR3 is 14 amino acids. Trimming removed 1 base from V and 4 bases from J, with 11 bases in between. As DNA, the CDR3 is TGTGCCAGCAGCTTAGACGGGATAGGTTACGAGCAGTACTTC. The encoded protein is CASSLDGIGYEQYF.

The CDR3 region is CSVGNSSYEQYF. DNA of the CDR3: TGCAGCGTTGGTAACAGCTCCTACGAGCAGTACTTC. The V gene is TRBV29-1, the J gene TRBJ2-7; D is unclear. Between the trimmed V and J ends, which lost 4 bases and 0 bases, there was a span of 7 bases. This CDR3 contains 12 residues. Germline V gene lookup returns CDR1 SQVTM and CDR2 ANQGSEA.

The chain employs TRBV3-1 and TRBJ1-2; a possible D gene is TRBD1 (5 bases). The CDR3 spans 14 residues. Germline V gene sequence: CDR1 LGHDT, CDR2 YNNKEL (reference sequence). The V end lost 0 bases, the J end lost 7 bases, and 12 bases lay between the germline ends. The CDR3 sequence: CASSQEGRAGGYTF. In DNA, the CDR3 is TGTGCCAGCAGCCAAGAGGGCAGGGCGGGTGGCTACACCTTC.

The V call is TRBV7-3, the J call TRBJ2-3, with D tentatively TRBD2 (5 bases). V was cut by 5 bases and J by 4 bases, with 13 bases left in between. This CDR3 is built from 14 residues. Germline loops: CDR1 SGHTA, CDR2 FQGTGA. CDR3 in amino acids: CASSTLDSPDTQYF. The CDR3 nucleotides read TGTGCCAGCAGCACCCTGGACTCGCCAGATACGCAGTATTTT.